This T cell receptor (beta chain) appears in the sequencing data of a study of cytomegalovirus exposure and HLA in healthy donors. CDR1 and CDR2 from the germline V gene are SNHLY and FYNNEI. V lost 7 bases, J lost 0 bases, and 10 bases lay in between. The CDR3 consists of 13 residues. Both 60 Vbeta primers and 13 Jbeta primers went into the PCR. Original handling: A later analysis tallied about 80 million unique TCR beta chains, 9 million to 12 million of them shared. The method was immunoSEQ multiplex PCR; TCRdb's version includes in-frame clones alone and lacks a portion of them. Clone size and the V and J calls come from that table; the DNA yielded D and trimming. This sample has 150,000 to 200,000 clones, with around 68% found just once. This clone was detected a few times.

The chain carries TRBV2 and TRBJ2-7; D call uncertain. Sequenced sample: PBMCs. The clonotype was recovered from a man in his fifties or sixties in good health and CMV-seronegative. The CDR3 protein is CASTTWLSYEQYF. CDR3 sequence (DNA): TGTGCCAGCACGACTTGGCTCTCCTACGAGCAGTACTTC. Filled out from reference TRBV2 and TRBJ2-7, the complete variable domain reads EPEVTQTPSHQVTQMGQEVILRCVPISNHLYFYWYRQILGQKVEFLVSFYNNEISEKSEIFDDQFSVERPDGSNFTLKIRSTKLEDSAMYFCASTTWLSYEQYFGPGTRLTVT.